These 6 T cell receptor beta chains came from one sample sequenced in a study of blood T cells in healthy people across ages. A second about 7 to 11 cycle PCR used barcoded and J-beta primers. TCRdb used MiXCR to reprocess the 5' RACE reads, holding one entry per CDR3 protein. This table has more than 650,000 distinct CDR3 sequences, about a fifth appearing once. The sequencing input was blood. All receptors come from a man aged 65 to 79 in good health.

V usage is TRBV12-3 or TRBV12-4 and J usage is TRBJ1-5; D is ambiguous. The CDR3 has 12 amino acids. V was shortened by 2 bases and J by 8 bases, with 7 bases between the two germline ends. The CDR3 is CASSLLIKPQHF. For the CDR3, the DNA is TGTGCCAGCAGTTTACTCATCAAGCCCCAGCATTTT.

V and J are TRBV5-1 and TRBJ1-2, with TRBD1 matching over 7 bases. Germline V gene lookup returns CDR1 SGHRS and CDR2 YFSETQ. The CDR3 covers 16 residues. V was pared by 1 base and J by 4 bases, with 10 bases of the junction left unmatched. Here the CDR3 DNA reads TGCGCCAGCAGCTTGACCACTAACAGGGGATCCTATGGCTACACCTTC. Translated, it gives CASSLTTNRGSYGYTF.

This clonotype was picked up a small number of times. This rearrangement joins TRBV20-1 to TRBJ2-7; 12 positions match TRBD1. The DNA end favors TRBJ2-5, so the J call may be wrong. Germline-derived CDR1 and CDR2 are DFQATT and SNEGSKA (reference sequence). This CDR3 contains 14 residues. This chain's CDR3 is CSAKGQGARETQYF. Here the CDR3 DNA reads TGCAGTGCTAAGGGACAGGGGGCCCGAGAGACCCAGTACTTC.

Many counts were recorded for this clonotype. This chain links TRBV7-2 with TRBJ2-5; 10 nucleotides agree with TRBD1. V shed 3 bases and J 6 bases; nucleotides not matched to a gene: 7. Germline V gene data show CDR1 as SGHTA and CDR2 as FQGNSA. The CDR3 is made up of 15 amino acids. The CDR3 DNA sequence: TGTGCCAGCAGCTTGGACAGGGGGGTCACGAAGACCCAGTACTTC. Translation: CASSLDRGVTKTQYF.

Ten or more counts support this clonotype. The V call is TRBV10-3, the J call TRBJ1-5, with 7 bases that match TRBD1. Germline V gene sequence: CDR1 ENHRY, CDR2 SYGVKD. V dropped 9 bases and J dropped 5; count of bases not matched to a gene: 7. The CDR3 length is 13 residues. DNA of the CDR3: TGTGCCATAACCCGGGACAGTGATCAGCCCCAGCATTTT. It translates to CAITRDSDQPQHF.

This clonotype was observed a handful of times. This sequence joins TRBV20-1 and TRBJ2-5, with TRBD1 matching 11 bases. Per the germline V gene, CDR1 is DFQATT and CDR2 is SNEGSKA (reference sequence). This CDR3 is 13 amino acids long. The junction had 4 bases not matched to a gene; V was cut back by 4 bases and J by 6 bases. CDR3 nucleotide sequence: TGCAGTGCTACGGACAGGGGGCAAAAGACCCAGTACTTC. Translation: CSATDRGQKTQYF.